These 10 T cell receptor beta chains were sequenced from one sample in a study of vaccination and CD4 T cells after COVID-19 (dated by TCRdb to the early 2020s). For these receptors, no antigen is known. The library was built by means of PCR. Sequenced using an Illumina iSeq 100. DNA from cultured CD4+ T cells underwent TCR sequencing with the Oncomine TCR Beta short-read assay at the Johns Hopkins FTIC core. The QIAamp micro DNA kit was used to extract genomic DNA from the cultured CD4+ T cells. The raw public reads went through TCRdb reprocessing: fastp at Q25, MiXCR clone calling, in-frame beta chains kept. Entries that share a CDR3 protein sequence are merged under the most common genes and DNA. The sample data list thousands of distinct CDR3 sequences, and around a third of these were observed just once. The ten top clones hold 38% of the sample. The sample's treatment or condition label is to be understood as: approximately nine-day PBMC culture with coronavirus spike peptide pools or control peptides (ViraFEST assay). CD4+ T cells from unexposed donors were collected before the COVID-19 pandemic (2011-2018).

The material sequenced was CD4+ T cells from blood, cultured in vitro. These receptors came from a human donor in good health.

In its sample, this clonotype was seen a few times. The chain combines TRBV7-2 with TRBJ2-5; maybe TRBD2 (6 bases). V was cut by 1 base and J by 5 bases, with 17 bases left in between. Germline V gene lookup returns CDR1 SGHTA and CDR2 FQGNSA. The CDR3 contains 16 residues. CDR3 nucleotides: TGTGCCAGCAGCTTAGTGCCAGCGGGCCCTGGGGAGACCCAGTACTTC. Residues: CASSLVPAGPGETQYF.

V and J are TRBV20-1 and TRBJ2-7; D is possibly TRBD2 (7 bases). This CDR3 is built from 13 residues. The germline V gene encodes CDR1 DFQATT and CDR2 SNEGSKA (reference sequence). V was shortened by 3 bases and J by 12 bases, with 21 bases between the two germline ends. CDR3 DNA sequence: TGCAGTGCTAGCTGGGGGCCTAGCGGAAGTTGGTACTTC. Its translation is CSASWGPSGSWYF.

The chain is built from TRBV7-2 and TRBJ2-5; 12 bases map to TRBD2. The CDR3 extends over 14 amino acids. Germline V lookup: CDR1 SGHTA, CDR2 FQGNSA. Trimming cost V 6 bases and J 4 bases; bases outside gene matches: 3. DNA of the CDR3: TGTGCCAGCAGTCCGGGACTAGCGGGAGAGACCCAGTACTTC. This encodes CASSPGLAGETQYF.

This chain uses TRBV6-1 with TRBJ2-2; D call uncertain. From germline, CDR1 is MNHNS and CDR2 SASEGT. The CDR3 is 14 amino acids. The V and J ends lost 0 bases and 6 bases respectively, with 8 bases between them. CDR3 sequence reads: CASSEARFSGELFF. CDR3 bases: TGTGCCAGCAGTGAAGCGCGGTTTTCCGGGGAGCTGTTTTTT.

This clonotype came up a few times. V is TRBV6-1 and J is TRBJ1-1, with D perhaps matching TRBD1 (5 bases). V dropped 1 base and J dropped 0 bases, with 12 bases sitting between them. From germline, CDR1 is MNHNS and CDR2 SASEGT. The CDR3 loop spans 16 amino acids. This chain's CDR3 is CASSEGQGRMNTEAFF. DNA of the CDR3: TGTGCCAGCAGTGAAGGTCAGGGTAGGATGAACACTGAAGCTTTCTTT.

CDR3: CASSLGGSAQETQYF. The CDR3, as DNA: TGTGCCAGCAGCTTAGGAGGGTCAGCTCAAGAGACCCAGTACTTC. The chain uses TRBV7-3 and TRBJ2-5, with D tentatively TRBD2 (6 bases). Trimming took 2 bases from V and 2 from J, leaving 12 bases between them. Germline V gene lookup returns CDR1 SGHTA and CDR2 FQGTGA. There are 15 residues in the CDR3. Filled out from reference TRBV7-3 and TRBJ2-5, the complete variable domain reads GAGVSQTPSNKVTEKGKYVELRCDPISGHTALYWYRQSLGQGPEFLIYFQGTGAADDSGLPNDRFFAVRPEGSVSTLKIQRTERGDSAVYLCASSLGGSAQETQYFGPGTRLLVL.

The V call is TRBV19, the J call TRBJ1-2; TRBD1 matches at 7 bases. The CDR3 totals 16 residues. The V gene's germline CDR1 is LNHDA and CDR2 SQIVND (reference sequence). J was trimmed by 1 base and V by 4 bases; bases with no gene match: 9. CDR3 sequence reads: CASSTSTGILNYGYTF. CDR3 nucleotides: TGTGCCAGTAGTACCTCGACAGGGATTCTTAACTATGGCTACACCTTC.

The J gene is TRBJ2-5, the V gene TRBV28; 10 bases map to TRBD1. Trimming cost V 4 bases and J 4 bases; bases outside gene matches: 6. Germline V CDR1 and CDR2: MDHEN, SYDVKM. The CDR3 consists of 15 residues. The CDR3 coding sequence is TGTGCCAGCAGTTGGGACAGGGGCATTTCAGAGACCCAGTACTTC. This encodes CASSWDRGISETQYF. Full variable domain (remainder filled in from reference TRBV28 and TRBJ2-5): DVKVTQSSRYLVKRTGEKVFLECVQDMDHENMFWYRQDPGLGLRLIYFSYDVKMKEKGDIPEGYSVSREKKERFSLILESASTNQTSMYLCASSWDRGISETQYFGPGTRLLVL.

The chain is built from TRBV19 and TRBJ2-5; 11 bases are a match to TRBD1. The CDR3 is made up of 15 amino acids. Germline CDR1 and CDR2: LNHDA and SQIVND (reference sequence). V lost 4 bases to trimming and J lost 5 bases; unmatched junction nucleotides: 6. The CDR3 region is CASSRAGTGGETQYF. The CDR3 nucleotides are TGTGCCAGTAGTAGGGCAGGGACAGGGGGTGAGACCCAGTACTTC. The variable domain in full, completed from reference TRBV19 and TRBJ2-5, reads DGGITQSPKYLFRKEGQNVTLSCEQNLNHDAMYWYRQDPGQGLRLIYYSQIVNDFQKGDIAEGYSVSREKKESFPLTVTSAQKNPTAFYLCASSRAGTGGETQYFGPGTRLLVL.

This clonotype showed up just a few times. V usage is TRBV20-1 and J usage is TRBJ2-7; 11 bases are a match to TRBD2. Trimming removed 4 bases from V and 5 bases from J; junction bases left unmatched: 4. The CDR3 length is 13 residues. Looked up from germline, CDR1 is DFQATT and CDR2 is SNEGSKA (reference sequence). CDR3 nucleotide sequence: TGCAGTGCTAAAGCTAGCGGGAGGCACGAGCAGTACTTC. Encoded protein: CSAKASGRHEQYF.